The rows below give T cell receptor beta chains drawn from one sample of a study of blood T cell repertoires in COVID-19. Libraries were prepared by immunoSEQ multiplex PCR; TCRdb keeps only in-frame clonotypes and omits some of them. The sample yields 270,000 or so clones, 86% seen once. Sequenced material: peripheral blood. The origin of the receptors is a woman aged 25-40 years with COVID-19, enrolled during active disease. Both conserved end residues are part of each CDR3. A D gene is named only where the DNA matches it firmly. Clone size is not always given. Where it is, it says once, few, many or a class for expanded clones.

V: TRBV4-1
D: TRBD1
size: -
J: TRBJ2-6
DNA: TGCGCCATCCCGGGACAGCCGACCTTCGAATCTGGGGCCAACGTCCTGACTTTC
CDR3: CAIPGQPTFESGANVLTF

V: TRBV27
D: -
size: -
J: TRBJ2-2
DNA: TGTGCCAGCAGTTTATCGGGACTCTCTTTCGGGGAGCTGTTTTTT
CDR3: CASSLSGLSFGELFF

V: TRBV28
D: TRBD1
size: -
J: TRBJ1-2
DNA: TGTGCCAGCAGTCCGCCGGGACAGGGTAACTATGGCTACACCTTC
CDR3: CASSPPGQGNYGYTF

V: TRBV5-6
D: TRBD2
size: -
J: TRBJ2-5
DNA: TGTGCCAGCAGCTTGGAGCAGGGACTAGCCGAGACCCAGTACTTC
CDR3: CASSLEQGLAETQYF

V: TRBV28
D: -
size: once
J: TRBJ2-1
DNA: TGTGCCAGCAGTTTAGGGACTTTCAATGAGCAGTTCTTC
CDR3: CASSLGTFNEQFF

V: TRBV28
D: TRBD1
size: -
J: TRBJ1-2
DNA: TGTGCCACAAACCGGGACAGCAACTATGGCTACACCTTC
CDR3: CATNRDSNYGYTF

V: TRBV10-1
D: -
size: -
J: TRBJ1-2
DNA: TGCGCCAGCAGTCCCAACTCGAAAGGGGACTATGGCTACACCTTC
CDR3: CASSPNSKGDYGYTF

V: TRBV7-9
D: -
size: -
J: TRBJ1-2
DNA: TGTGCCAGCAAAGCCCTCGTGAACAGGGTGGACTATGGCTACACCTTC
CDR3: CASKALVNRVDYGYTF

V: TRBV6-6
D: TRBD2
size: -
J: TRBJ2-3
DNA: TGTGCCAGCACCACGACTAGCGGGGGGACAGATACGCAGTATTTT
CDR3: CASTTTSGGTDTQYF

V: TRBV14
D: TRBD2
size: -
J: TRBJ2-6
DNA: TGTGCCAGCAGCCCCCGCCCGGGACTATTCTCTGGGGCCAACGTCCTGACTTTC
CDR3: CASSPRPGLFSGANVLTF

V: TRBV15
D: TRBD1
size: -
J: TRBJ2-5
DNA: TGTGCCACCAGCAGAAGACAGGGGTGGGAGACCCAGTACTTC
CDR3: CATSRRQGWETQYF

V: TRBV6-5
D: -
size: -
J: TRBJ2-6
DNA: TGTGCCAGCTCCAATGGGGCCAACGTCCTGACTTTC
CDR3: CASSNGANVLTF

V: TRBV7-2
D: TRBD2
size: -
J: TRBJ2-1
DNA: TGTGCCAGCAGCTCCGGGACTAGCGGGGGGAATGAGCAGTTCTTC
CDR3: CASSSGTSGGNEQFF

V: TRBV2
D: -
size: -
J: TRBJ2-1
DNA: TGTGCCAGCGCGGCGGGGAGCTCCTACAATGAGCAGTTCTTC
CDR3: CASAAGSSYNEQFF

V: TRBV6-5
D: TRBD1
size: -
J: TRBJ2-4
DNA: TGTGCCAGCAATCCTGGACAGGGGGCATATGGCATTCAGTACTTC
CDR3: CASNPGQGAYGIQYF

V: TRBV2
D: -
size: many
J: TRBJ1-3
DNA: TGTGCCAGCAGTGATCGGTTCTCTGGAAACACCATATATTTT
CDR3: CASSDRFSGNTIYF

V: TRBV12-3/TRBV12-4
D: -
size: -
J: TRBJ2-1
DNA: TGTGCCAGCAGTTTTAGTCCCTATGAGCAGTTCTTC
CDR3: CASSFSPYEQFF

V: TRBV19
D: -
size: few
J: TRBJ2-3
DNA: TGTGCCAGTAGCTCGAGCGGACTAAACACAGATACGCAGTATTTT
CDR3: CASSSSGLNTDTQYF

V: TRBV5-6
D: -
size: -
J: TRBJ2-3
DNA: TGTGCCAGCAGCTTGGATTACCGGGGGATCACAGATACGCAGTATTTT
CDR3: CASSLDYRGITDTQYF

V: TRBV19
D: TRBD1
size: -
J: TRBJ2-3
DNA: TGTGCCAGTAGTGGGACAGGGACCACAGATACGCAGTATTTT
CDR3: CASSGTGTTDTQYF

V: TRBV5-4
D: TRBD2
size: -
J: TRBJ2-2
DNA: TGTGCCAGCAGCTGGCGCGTCGGCGGGGGGGCAAACACCGGGGAGCTGTTTTTT
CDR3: CASSWRVGGGANTGELFF

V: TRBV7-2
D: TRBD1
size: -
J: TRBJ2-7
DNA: TGTGCCAGCAGTAGACAGGGGGGGAGCTACGAGCAGTACTTC
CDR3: CASSRQGGSYEQYF

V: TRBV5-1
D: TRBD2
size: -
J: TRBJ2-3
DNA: TGCGCCAGCGCCATAGCGGGGGGTGGCACAGATACGCAGTATTTT
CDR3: CASAIAGGGTDTQYF

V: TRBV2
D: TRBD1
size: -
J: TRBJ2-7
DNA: TGTGCCAGCAACAGGGACAGCCAAGAGCTCTCCTACGAGCAGTACTTC
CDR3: CASNRDSQELSYEQYF

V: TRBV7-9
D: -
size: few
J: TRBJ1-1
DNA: TGTGCCAGCAGCCCGAACGGCGGGATAGGGACTGAAGCTTTCTTT
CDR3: CASSPNGGIGTEAFF

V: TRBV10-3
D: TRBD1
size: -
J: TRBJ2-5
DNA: TGTGCCATCAGAAAGACAGGGGGCCAAGAGACCCAGTACTTC
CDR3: CAIRKTGGQETQYF

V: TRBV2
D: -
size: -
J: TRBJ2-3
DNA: TGTGCCAGCATTCAGGGTAGCACAGATACGCAGTATTTT
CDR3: CASIQGSTDTQYF

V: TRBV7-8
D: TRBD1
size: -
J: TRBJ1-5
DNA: TGTGCCAGCAGCTTAGGGACAGGGAACAATCAGCCCCAGCATTTT
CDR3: CASSLGTGNNQPQHF